The T cell receptor (beta chain) under discussion was sequenced for a study of blood T cells in healthy people across ages. This clonotype was observed a handful of times. This CDR3 spans 16 amino acids. Germline CDR1 and CDR2: MNHEY and SVGAGI. The ends lost 3 bases at V and 4 bases at J; junction bases unmatched: 8. Together with a sample-barcoded 5' primer, a J-beta primer mix was included in a second PCR lasting roughly 6 to 12 cycles. TCRdb itself ran the 5' RACE reads through MiXCR, one entry per CDR3 protein. The profile shows 800,000 or so distinct CDR3 sequences, approximately 25% of them singletons. These same records also appear under a second study, on T cells of mothers and their children. Per that study: Related mother and child pairs showed slightly greater overlap (not significant) than unrelated pairs did.

This TCR derives from a boy aged 10-17 years in good health. V is TRBV6-5 and J is TRBJ1-1; 10 bases are a match to TRBD1. The sample taken for sequencing was blood. The CDR3 loop reads CASSYSTGTGVTEAFF. In DNA form, the CDR3 reads TGTGCCAGCAGTTATTCGACCGGGACAGGGGTCACTGAAGCTTTCTTT.